This entry concerns a single T cell receptor (beta chain). The antigen remains undetermined. The data are from a study of cytomegalovirus exposure and HLA in healthy donors. Overall study context: A subsequent analysis stated that the 120 validation repertoires were run on the same platform as the roughly 700 first-cohort repertoires.

V shed 5 bases and J 4 bases; nucleotides not matched to a gene: 11. The CDR3 loop spans 16 amino acids. Germline V gene data show CDR1 as SEHNR and CDR2 as FQNEAQ (reference sequence). Study-level points and caveats: It was found in a later analysis that first-cohort TCR clusters tended to co-occur in the 90 to 150 validation repertoires. For cytomegalovirus status, the classifier reportedly gave diagnoses with high specificity and sensitivity.

The donors formed part of the roughly 120-subject validation cohort, distinct from the roughly 700-subject first cohort. The assay was immunoSEQ multiplex PCR, and TCRdb's table has in-frame clones only and misses some. The table shows 150,000 to 250,000 clones, with about 81% occurring only once. J is TRBJ2-1 and V is TRBV7-9, with 7 bases lining up with TRBD1. Sequencing was carried out using PBMCs. The receptor's source is a woman in her thirties in good health and CMV-seronegative. DNA for the CDR3: TGTGCCAGCAGCCCTATAGGGGGCGAGGTGTACAATGAGCAGTTCTTC. It encodes CASSPIGGEVYNEQFF. Based on the CDR3 plus reference TRBV7-9 and TRBJ2-1, the full variable domain is DTGVSQNPRHKITKRGQNVTFRCDPISEHNRLYWYRQTLGQGPEFLTYFQNEAQLEKSRLLSDRFSAERPKGSFSTLEIQRTEQGDSAMYLCASSPIGGEVYNEQFFGPGTRLTVL.